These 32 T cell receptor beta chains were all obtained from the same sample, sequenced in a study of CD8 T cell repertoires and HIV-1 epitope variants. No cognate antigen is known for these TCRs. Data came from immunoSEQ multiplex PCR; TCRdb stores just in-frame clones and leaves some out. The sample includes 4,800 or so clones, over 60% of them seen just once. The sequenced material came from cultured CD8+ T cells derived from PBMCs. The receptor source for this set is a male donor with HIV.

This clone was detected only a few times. The CDR3 nucleotides read TGTGCCAGCAGCCCGATAGGGAGCAATCAGCCCCAGCATTTT. This sequence encodes CASSPIGSNQPQHF. The V and J genes are TRBV28 and TRBJ1-5; the D is unclear. Germline CDR1 MDHEN, CDR2 SYDVKM. This CDR3 contains 14 residues. Trimming shortened V by 6 bases and J by 1 base, and 10 bases separated the two germline ends.

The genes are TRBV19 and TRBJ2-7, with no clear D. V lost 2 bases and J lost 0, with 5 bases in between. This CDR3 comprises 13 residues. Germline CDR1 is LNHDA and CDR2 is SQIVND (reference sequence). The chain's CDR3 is CASSISISYEQYF. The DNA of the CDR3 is TGTGCCAGTAGTATAAGCATCTCCTACGAGCAGTACTTC.

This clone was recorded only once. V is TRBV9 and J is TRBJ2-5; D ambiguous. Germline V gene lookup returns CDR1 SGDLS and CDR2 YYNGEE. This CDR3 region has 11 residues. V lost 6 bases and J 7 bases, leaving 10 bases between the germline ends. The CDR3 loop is CASTSPRTQYF. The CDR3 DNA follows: TGTGCCAGCACCAGCCCGAGGACCCAGTACTTC.

The DNA for the CDR3 is TGTGCCAGTAGTGGCGGGACCCGGGGCTCCTACAATGAGCAGTTCTTC. It translates to CASSGGTRGSYNEQFF. The chain carries TRBV19 and TRBJ2-1, with D maybe TRBD2 (6 bases). The CDR3 length is 16 residues. Germline assignment: CDR1 LNHDA and CDR2 SQIVND (reference sequence). Trimming pared 5 bases from V and 0 bases from J, leaving 14 bases between.

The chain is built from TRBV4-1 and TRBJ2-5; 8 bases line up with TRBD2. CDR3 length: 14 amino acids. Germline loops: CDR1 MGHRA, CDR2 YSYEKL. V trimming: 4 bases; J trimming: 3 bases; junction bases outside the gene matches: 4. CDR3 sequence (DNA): TGCGCCAGCAGCCTAATAGCGGGAAAAGAGACCCAGTACTTC. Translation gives CASSLIAGKETQYF.

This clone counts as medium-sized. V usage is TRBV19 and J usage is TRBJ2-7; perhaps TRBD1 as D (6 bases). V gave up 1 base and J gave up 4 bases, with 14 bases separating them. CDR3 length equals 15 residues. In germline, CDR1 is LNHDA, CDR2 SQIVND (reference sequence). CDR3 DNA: TGTGCCAGTAGTATAGCTGGGGACACCCTATACGAGCAGTACTTC. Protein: CASSIAGDTLYEQYF.

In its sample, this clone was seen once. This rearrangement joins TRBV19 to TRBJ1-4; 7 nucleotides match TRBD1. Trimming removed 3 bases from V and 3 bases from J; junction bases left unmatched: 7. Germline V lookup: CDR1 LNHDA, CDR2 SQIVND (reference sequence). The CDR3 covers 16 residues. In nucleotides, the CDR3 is TGTGCCAGTAGTATTCCTCCGGGACAGCCTAATGAAAAACTGTTTTTT. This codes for CASSIPPGQPNEKLFF.

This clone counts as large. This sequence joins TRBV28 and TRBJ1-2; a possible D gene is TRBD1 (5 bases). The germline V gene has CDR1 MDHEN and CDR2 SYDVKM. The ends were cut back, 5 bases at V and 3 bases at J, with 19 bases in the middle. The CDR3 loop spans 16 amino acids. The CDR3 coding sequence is TGTGCCAGCAGTATACGCCCGACAGATTTCGACTATGGCTACACCTTC. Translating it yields CASSIRPTDFDYGYTF.

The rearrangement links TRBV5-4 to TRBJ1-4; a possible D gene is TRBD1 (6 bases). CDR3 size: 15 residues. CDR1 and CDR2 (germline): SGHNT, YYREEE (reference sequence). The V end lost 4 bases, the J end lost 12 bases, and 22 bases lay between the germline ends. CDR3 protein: CASSPGDGGREELFF. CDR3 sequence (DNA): TGTGCCAGCAGCCCCGGCGATGGGGGGCGCGAGGAACTGTTTTTT.

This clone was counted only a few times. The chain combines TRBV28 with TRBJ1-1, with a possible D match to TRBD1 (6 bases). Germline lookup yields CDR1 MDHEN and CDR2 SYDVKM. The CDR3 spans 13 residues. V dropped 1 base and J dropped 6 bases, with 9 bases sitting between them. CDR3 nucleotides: TGTGCCAGCAGTTTATTTGAGGGGGCTGAAGCTTTCTTT. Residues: CASSLFEGAEAFF.

The CDR3 DNA follows: TGCAGCGTGGTGAGGGGGGGCGGGGAGCTGTTTTTT. Translating gives CSVVRGGGELFF. The V and J genes are TRBV29-1 and TRBJ2-2; TRBD2 is a possible D gene (7 bases). Germline loops: CDR1 SQVTM, CDR2 ANQGSEA. The CDR3 runs 12 residues. The germline V and J ends were trimmed by 6 bases and 7 bases, with 12 bases remaining between them.

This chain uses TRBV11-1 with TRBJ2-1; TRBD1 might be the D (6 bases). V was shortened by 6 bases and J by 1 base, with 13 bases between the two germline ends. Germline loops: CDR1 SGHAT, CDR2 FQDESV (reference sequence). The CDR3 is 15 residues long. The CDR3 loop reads CASSPDSGSYNEQFF. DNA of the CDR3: TGTGCCAGCAGTCCGGACAGTGGGTCCTACAATGAGCAGTTCTTC.

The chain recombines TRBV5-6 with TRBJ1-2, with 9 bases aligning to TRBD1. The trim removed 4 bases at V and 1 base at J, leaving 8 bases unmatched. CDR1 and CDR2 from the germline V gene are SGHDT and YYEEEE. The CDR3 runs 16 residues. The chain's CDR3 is CASSVEQGAFNYGYTF. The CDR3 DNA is TGTGCCAGCAGCGTCGAACAGGGGGCATTTAACTATGGCTACACCTTC.

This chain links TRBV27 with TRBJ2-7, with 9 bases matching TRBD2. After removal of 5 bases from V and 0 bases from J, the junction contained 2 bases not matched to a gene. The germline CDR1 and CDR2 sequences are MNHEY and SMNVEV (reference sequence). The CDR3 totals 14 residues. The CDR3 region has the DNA TGTGCCAGCAGTCCTAGCGGGAACTCCTACGAGCAGTACTTC. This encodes CASSPSGNSYEQYF.

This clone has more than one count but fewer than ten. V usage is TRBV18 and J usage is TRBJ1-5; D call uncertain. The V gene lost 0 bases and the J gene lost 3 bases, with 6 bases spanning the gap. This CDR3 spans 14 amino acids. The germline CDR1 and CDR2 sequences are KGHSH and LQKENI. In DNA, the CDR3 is TGTGCCAGCTCACCACCAGGAGACAATCAGCCCCAGCATTTT. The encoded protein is CASSPPGDNQPQHF.

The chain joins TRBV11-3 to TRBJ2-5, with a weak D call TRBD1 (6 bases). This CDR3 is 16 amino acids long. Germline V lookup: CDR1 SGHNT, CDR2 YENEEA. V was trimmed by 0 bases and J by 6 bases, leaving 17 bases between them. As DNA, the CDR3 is TGTGCCAGCAGCTTAGAACTGATTTGTGGACAGAAGACCCAGTACTTC. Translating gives CASSLELICGQKTQYF.

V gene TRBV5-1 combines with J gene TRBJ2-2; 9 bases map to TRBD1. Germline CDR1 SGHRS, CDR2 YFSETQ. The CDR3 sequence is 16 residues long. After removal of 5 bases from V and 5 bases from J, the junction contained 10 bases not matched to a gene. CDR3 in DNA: TGCGCCAGCAGAAATCCGGGACAGGGATCTACCGGGGAGCTGTTTTTT. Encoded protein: CASRNPGQGSTGELFF.

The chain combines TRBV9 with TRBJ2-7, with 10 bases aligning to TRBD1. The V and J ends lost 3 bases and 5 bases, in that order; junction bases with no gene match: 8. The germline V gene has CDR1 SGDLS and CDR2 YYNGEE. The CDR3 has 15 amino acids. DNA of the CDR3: TGTGCCAGCAGCGCCCGACAGGGGGCGGTCAACGAGCAGTACTTC. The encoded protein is CASSARQGAVNEQYF.

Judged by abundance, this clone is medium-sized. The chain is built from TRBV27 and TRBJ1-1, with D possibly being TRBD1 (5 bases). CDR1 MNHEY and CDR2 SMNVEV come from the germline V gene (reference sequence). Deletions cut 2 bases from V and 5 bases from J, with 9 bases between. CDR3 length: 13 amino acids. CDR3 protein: CASSLGGGTEAFF. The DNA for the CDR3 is TGTGCCAGCAGTTTAGGGGGAGGGACTGAAGCTTTCTTT.

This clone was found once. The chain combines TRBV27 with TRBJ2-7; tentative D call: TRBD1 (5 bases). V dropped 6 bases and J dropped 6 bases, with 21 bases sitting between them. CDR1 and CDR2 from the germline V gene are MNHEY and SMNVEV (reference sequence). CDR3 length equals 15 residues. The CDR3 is CASSPLVDNPGEQYF. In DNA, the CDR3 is TGTGCCAGCAGCCCATTGGTGGACAACCCGGGCGAGCAGTACTTC.

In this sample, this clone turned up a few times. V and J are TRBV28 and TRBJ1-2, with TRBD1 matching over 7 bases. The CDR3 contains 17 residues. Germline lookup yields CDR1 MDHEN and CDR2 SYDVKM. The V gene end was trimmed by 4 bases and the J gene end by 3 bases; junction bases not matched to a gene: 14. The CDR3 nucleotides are TGTGCCAGCAGTTCCCTCCTTGCGGGACAGTTTCACTATGGCTACACCTTC. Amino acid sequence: CASSSLLAGQFHYGYTF.

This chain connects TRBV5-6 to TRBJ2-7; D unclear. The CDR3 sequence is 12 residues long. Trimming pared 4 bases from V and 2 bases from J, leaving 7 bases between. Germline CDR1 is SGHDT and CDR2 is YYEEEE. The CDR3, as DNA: TGTGCCAGCAGCCTTCCCCCCTACGAGCAGTACTTC. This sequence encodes CASSLPPYEQYF.

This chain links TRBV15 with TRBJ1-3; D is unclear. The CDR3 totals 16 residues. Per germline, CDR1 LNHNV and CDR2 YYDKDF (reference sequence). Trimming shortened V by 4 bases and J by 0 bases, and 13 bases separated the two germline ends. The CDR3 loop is CATSKDFPSSGNTIYF. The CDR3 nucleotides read TGTGCCACCAGCAAGGACTTTCCTAGCTCTGGAAACACCATATATTTT.

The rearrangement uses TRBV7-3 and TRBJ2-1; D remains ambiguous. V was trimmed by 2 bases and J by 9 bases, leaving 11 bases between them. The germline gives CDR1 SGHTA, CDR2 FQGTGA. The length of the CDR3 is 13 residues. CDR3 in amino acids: CASSLDGASEQFF. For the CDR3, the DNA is TGTGCCAGCAGCTTAGACGGTGCCAGTGAGCAGTTCTTC.

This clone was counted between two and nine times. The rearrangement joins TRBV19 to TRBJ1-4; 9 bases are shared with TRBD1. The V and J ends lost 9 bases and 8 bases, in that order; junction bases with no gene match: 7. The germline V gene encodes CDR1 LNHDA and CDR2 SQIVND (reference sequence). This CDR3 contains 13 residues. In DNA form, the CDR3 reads TGTGCCAGCGGGGGGACAGGGAAAGAAAAACTGTTTTTT. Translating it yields CASGGTGKEKLFF. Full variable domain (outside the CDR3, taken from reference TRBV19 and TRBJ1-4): DGGITQSPKYLFRKEGQNVTLSCEQNLNHDAMYWYRQDPGQGLRLIYYSQIVNDFQKGDIAEGYSVSREKKESFPLTVTSAQKNPTAFYLCASGGTGKEKLFFGSGTQLSVL.

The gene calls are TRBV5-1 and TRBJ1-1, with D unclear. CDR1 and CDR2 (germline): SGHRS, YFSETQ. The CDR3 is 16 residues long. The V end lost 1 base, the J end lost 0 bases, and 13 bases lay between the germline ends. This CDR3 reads CASSLIPPTLNTEAFF. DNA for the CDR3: TGCGCCAGCAGCTTGATCCCGCCCACCTTGAACACTGAAGCTTTCTTT.

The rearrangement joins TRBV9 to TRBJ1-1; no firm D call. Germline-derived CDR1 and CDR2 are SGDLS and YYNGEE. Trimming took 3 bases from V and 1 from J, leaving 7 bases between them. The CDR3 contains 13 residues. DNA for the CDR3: TGTGCCAGCAGCGCCGGAGGGAACACTGAAGCTTTCTTT. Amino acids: CASSAGGNTEAFF.

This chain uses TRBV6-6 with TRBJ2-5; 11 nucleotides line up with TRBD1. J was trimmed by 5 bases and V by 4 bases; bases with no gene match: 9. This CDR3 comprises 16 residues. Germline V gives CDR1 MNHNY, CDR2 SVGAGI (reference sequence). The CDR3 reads CASSWTGGSPGETQYF. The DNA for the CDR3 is TGTGCCAGCAGTTGGACAGGGGGCTCTCCGGGGGAGACCCAGTACTTC.

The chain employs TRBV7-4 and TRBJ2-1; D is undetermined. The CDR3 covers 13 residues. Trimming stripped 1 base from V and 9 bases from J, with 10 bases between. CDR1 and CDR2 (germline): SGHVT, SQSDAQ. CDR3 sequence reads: CASSLDGASEQFF. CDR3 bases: TGTGCCAGCAGCTTAGACGGTGCCAGTGAGCAGTTCTTC.

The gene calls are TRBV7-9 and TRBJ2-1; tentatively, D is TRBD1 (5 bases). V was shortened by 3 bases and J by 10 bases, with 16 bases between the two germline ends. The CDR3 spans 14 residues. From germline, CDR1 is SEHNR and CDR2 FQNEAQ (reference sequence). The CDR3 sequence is CASSLGVGAREQFF. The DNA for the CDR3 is TGTGCCAGCAGCTTGGGTGTAGGGGCTCGAGAGCAGTTCTTC.

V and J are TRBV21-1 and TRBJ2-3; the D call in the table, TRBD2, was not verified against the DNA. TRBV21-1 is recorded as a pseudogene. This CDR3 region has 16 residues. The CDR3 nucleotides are TGTGCCAGCAGCAGACGACTAGCGGCTAGCACAGATACGCAGTATTTT. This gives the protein CASSRRLAASTDTQYF.

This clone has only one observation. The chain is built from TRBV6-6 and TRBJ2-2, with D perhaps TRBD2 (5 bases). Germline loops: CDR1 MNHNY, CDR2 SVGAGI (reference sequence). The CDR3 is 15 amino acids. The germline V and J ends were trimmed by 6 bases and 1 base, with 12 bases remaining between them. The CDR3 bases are TGTGCCAGCAGAGACGGGATAAGGAACACCGGGGAGCTGTTTTTT. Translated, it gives CASRDGIRNTGELFF.